This T cell receptor (beta chain) is drawn from a study of blood T cells in healthy people across ages (dated by TCRdb to between 2015 and 2016). About the investigation overall: In model experiments, template switching captured about one uniquely barcoded TCR beta cDNA molecule for every two T cells. Using the same blood draw, the study looked at two additional independent replicas of 1 million unique cDNA reads for two donors, one aged 18 to 30 and the other aged 80 or older. To track age-related changes in TCR beta repertoire diversity, the study relied on deep sequencing normalized with unique cDNA molecular identifiers. Donors were grouped into four age groups: young (average 16 years), middle-aged (39), aged (about 60) and long-lived (over 80). The full study reports these points: Since profiling was done on bulk unsorted PBMCs, naive and antigen-experienced compartments could not be conclusively compared. Estimates of total diversity based on one million sequenced T cells were considered lower bounds and underestimates. Observed TCR beta diversity per million T cells fell roughly linearly with age, and a significant reduction was already apparent by age around 36. There was a strong correlation between observed TCR beta diversity and the percentage of naive T cells measured by flow cytometry. Because donor CMV infection status was unknown, age-related changes in expanded clonotypes were potentially confounded. Compared with the aged group, the long-lived group had more naive CD4+ T cells, fewer expanded clones and increased TCR diversity, suggesting age selection.

From the germline V gene (reference sequence), CDR1 is LGHDT and CDR2 is YNNKEL. From the cysteine through the phenylalanine, the CDR3 covers 12 amino acids. The kept DNA is CDR3 alone, 36 bases in frame from the first base. Clipping removes 5 bases from V and 8 bases from J, with 4 as the unmatched junction base count. The library came from 5' RACE. Sequencing instrument: Illumina HiSeq 2500. A second PCR of roughly 7 to 12 cycles was performed with a sample-barcoded 5' primer and a J-beta primer mix. A unique molecular identifier was introduced onto each TCR beta cDNA molecule by a template-switch 5' adaptor carrying 12 random nucleotides. Each sample yielded at least 2.5 million CDR3-containing paired-end reads. First-strand cDNA synthesis was performed from all RNA using the Mint cDNA synthesis kit, with priming by a TRBC-specific oligonucleotide. Following uracil-DNA glycosylase treatment, all cDNA underwent a first 18-cycle PCR with the universal primers M1SS and BC2_uni_R. As for the original processing: Normalization of each sample was performed by random selection of 1 million high-quality reads, each carrying a distinct molecular identifier. Instead of being binned into consensus sequences, reads with shared molecular identifiers were discarded. MiTCR, with a Q25 quality threshold and the strictest error-elimination algorithm, was used for CDR3 identification, clonotype clustering and error correction. A nonparametric unseen species model with Euler transformation was used to estimate a lower bound on total TCR beta diversity. TCRdb took the public reads, trimmed them with fastp at Q25, ran MiXCR for clone calling and kept in-frame beta chains. Each CDR3 protein gets just one entry, which takes the most common genes and DNA from the rows behind it. V and J calls and clone size were set by TCRdb, not the authors. Here the sample has more than 500,000 distinct CDR3 sequences; about 26% occur a single time. The ten largest clones take up 3.6% of the sample.

Donors were under 40 systemically healthy Caucasian individuals from Russia aged roughly 6 to 95 years. Approximately 11 milliliters of peripheral blood were drawn from each donor into EDTA-treated Vacutainer tubes. Ficoll-Paque density-gradient centrifugation was used to isolate PBMCs, with at least 6.5 million obtained per sample. Total RNA was extracted from PBMCs with Trizol reagent, with at least 6 micrograms obtained per sample. For every donor, flow cytometry on a PBMC aliquot measured the percentage of naive CD45RAhigh/CD27high T cells. Of note for this clonotype: What antigen it recognizes has not been identified. There are no base qualities to consult, and no much larger clone falls within one base.

The sample was also reused in another study, on T cells of mothers and their children. The second paper states: Nine systemically healthy Caucasian individuals, comprising three mothers and their six children, were included as donors. cDNA synthesis consumed the entire amount of extracted RNA, loaded at approximately 1.5 ug RNA in each 15 ul reaction. In the second PCR, the M1S primer added sample barcodes and 2-4 random nucleotides. Over 8 million TCR beta CDR3 reads were obtained for each mother, and some 3 million reads were obtained for each child. Thymic selection similarly shapes TCR recombination output in related and unrelated pairs, with minor effect from inherited differences. Normalized repertoire overlap in related mother-child pairs was always slightly higher than in unrelated mother-child pairs, but the difference was never significant. With a sensitivity of approximately 100 clones per million clonotypes, no persistent microchimeric T cell clones were detected. Deep NGS was used in the study to compare the TCR beta repertoires of mothers and children and to look for features that separate related mother-child pairs from unrelated individuals. The mean age was roughly 40 +/- 4 years for the mothers and roughly 11 +/- 4 years for the children. After adapter ligation with NEBNext reagents, the libraries were sequenced on Illumina HiSeq 2000 with 100+100 nt paired-end reads. To prevent cross-contamination, the mother and child libraries were prepared a month apart and were sequenced in separate runs. For each donor, somewhere between 500,000 and 2,000,000 distinct TCR beta clonotypes were identified. Naive TCR beta clonotypes were estimated from low-frequency clonotypes matched to each donor's FACS-determined naive share, without sorting.

This sequence was found in a boy under 10 years old in good health. The V and J segments used are TRBV3-1 and TRBJ1-2; TRBD1 agrees with 8 junctional bases. The sample consisted of blood. At the DNA level, the sequence is TGTGCCAGCAGCGGACAGGGTGCCGGCTACACCTTC. It is translated as CASSGQGAGYTF.